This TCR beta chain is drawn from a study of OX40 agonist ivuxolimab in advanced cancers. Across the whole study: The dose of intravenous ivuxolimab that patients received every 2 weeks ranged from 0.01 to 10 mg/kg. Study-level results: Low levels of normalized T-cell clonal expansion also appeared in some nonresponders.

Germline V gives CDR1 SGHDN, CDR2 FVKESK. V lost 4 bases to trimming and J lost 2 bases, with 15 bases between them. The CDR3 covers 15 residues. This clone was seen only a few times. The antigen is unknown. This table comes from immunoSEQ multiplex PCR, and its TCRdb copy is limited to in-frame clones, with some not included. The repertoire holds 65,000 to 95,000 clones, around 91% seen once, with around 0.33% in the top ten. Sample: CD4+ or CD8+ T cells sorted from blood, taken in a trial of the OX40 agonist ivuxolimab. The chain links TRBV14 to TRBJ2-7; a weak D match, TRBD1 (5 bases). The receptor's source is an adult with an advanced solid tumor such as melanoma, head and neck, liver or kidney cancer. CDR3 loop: CASSPYRLGAYEQYF. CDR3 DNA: TGTGCCAGCAGCCCATATCGATTAGGGGCCTACGAGCAGTACTTC.